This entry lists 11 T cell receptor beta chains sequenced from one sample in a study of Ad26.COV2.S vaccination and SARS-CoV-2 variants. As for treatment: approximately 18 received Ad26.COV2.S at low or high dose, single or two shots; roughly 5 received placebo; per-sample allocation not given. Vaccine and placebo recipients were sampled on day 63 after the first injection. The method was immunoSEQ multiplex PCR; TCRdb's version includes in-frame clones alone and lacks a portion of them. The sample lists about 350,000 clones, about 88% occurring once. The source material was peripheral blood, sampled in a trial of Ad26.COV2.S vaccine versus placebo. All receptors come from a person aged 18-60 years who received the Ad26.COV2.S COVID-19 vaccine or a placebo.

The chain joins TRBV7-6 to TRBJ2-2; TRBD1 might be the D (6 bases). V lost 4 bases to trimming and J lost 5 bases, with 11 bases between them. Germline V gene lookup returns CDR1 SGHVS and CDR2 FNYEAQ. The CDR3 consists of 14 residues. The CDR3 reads CASSWNRETGELFF. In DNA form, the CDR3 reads TGTGCCAGCAGCTGGAACAGGGAAACCGGGGAGCTGTTTTTT.

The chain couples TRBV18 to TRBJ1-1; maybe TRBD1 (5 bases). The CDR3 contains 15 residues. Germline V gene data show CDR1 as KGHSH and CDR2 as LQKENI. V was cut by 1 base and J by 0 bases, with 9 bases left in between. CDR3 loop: CASSPQTAMNTEAFF. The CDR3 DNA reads TGTGCCAGCTCACCACAGACAGCTATGAACACTGAAGCTTTCTTT. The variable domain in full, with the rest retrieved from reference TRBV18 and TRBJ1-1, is NAGVMQNPRHLVRRRGQEARLRCSPMKGHSHVYWYRQLPEEGLKFMVYLQKENIIDESGMPKERFSAEFPKEGPSILRIQQVVRGDSAAYFCASSPQTAMNTEAFFGQGTRLTVV.

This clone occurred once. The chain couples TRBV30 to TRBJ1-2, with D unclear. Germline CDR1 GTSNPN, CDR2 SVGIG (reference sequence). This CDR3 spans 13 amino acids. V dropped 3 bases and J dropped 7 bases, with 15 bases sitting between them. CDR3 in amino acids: CAWRTYGESGYTF. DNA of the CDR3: TGTGCCTGGAGGACGTATGGGGAAAGTGGCTACACCTTC.

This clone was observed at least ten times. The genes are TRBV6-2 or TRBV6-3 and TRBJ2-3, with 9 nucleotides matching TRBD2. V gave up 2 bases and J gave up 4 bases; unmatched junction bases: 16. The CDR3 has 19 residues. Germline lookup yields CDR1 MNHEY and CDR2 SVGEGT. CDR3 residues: CASSYLSITAGGHSDTQYF. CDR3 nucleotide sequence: TGTGCCAGCAGTTACCTCTCCATAACGGCGGGGGGGCATTCAGATACGCAGTATTTT.

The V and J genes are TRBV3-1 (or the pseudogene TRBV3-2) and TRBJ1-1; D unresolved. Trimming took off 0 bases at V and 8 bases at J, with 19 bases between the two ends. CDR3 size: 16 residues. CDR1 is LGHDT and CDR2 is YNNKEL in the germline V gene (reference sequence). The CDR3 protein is CASSQECGMGSWEAFF. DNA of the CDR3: TGTGCCAGCAGCCAAGAATGTGGTATGGGTTCATGGGAAGCTTTCTTT.

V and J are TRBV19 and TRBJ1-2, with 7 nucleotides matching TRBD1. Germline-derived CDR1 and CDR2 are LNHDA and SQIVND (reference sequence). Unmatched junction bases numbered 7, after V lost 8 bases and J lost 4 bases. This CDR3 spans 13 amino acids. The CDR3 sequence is CASQNRGGYGYTF. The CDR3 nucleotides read TGTGCCAGTCAAAACAGGGGCGGCTATGGCTACACCTTC.

DNA for the CDR3: TGTGCCAGCAGCTCACGCCGGGACAGGATCGACGAGCAGTACTTC. It encodes CASSSRRDRIDEQYF. This rearrangement joins TRBV5-6 to TRBJ2-7; 8 nucleotides match TRBD1. After removal of 3 bases from V and 5 bases from J, the junction contained 10 bases not matched to a gene. The CDR3 has 15 amino acids. The germline V gene encodes CDR1 SGHDT and CDR2 YYEEEE.

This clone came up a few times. CDR3 protein: CASSDRAGNTEAFF. The DNA of the CDR3 is TGTGCCAGCAGTGATCGGGCAGGGAACACTGAAGCTTTCTTT. The J gene is TRBJ1-1, the V gene TRBV6-4; D unclear. The CDR3 length is 14 residues. V shed 3 bases and J shed 1 base, with 9 bases lying between them. Germline V gene lookup returns CDR1 MRHNA and CDR2 SNTAGT.

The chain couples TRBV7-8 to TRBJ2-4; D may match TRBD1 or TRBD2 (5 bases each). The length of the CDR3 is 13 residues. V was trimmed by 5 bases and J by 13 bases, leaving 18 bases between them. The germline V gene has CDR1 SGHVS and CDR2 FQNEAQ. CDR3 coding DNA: TGTGCCAGCAGCACCGCAGGGAGCGTAGGGCAGTACTTC. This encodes CASSTAGSVGQYF.

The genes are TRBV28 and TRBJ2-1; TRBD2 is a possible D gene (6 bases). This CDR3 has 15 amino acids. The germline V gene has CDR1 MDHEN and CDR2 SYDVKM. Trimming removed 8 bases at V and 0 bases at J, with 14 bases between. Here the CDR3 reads CASGSGTVSYNEQFF. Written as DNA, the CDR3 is TGTGCCAGCGGCTCCGGGACTGTCTCCTACAATGAGCAGTTCTTC.

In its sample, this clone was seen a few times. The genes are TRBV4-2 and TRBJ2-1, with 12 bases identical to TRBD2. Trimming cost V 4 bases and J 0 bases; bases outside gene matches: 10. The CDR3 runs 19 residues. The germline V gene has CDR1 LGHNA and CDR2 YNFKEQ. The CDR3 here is CASSRRLAGEGSSYNEQFF. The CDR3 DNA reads TGTGCCAGCAGCCGACGACTAGCGGGGGAGGGGAGCTCCTACAATGAGCAGTTCTTC.